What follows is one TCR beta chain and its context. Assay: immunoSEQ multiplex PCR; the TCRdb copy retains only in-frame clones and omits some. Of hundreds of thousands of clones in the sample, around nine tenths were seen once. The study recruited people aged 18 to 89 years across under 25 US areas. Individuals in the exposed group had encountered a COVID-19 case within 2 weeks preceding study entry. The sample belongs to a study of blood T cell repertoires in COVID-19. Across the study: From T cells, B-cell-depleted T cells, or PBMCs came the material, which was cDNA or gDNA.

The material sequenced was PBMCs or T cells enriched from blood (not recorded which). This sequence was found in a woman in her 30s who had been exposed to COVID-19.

The CDR3 loop is CASSQSTGDSYNEQFF. The CDR3 DNA reads TGCGCCAGCAGCCAGTCCACGGGGGACAGTTACAATGAGCAGTTCTTC. This chain uses TRBV4-1 with TRBJ2-1; D perhaps matches TRBD1 (7 bases). V was shortened by 3 bases and J by 4 bases, with 16 bases between the two germline ends. This CDR3 is built from 16 residues. CDR1 and CDR2 (germline): MGHRA, YSYEKL.